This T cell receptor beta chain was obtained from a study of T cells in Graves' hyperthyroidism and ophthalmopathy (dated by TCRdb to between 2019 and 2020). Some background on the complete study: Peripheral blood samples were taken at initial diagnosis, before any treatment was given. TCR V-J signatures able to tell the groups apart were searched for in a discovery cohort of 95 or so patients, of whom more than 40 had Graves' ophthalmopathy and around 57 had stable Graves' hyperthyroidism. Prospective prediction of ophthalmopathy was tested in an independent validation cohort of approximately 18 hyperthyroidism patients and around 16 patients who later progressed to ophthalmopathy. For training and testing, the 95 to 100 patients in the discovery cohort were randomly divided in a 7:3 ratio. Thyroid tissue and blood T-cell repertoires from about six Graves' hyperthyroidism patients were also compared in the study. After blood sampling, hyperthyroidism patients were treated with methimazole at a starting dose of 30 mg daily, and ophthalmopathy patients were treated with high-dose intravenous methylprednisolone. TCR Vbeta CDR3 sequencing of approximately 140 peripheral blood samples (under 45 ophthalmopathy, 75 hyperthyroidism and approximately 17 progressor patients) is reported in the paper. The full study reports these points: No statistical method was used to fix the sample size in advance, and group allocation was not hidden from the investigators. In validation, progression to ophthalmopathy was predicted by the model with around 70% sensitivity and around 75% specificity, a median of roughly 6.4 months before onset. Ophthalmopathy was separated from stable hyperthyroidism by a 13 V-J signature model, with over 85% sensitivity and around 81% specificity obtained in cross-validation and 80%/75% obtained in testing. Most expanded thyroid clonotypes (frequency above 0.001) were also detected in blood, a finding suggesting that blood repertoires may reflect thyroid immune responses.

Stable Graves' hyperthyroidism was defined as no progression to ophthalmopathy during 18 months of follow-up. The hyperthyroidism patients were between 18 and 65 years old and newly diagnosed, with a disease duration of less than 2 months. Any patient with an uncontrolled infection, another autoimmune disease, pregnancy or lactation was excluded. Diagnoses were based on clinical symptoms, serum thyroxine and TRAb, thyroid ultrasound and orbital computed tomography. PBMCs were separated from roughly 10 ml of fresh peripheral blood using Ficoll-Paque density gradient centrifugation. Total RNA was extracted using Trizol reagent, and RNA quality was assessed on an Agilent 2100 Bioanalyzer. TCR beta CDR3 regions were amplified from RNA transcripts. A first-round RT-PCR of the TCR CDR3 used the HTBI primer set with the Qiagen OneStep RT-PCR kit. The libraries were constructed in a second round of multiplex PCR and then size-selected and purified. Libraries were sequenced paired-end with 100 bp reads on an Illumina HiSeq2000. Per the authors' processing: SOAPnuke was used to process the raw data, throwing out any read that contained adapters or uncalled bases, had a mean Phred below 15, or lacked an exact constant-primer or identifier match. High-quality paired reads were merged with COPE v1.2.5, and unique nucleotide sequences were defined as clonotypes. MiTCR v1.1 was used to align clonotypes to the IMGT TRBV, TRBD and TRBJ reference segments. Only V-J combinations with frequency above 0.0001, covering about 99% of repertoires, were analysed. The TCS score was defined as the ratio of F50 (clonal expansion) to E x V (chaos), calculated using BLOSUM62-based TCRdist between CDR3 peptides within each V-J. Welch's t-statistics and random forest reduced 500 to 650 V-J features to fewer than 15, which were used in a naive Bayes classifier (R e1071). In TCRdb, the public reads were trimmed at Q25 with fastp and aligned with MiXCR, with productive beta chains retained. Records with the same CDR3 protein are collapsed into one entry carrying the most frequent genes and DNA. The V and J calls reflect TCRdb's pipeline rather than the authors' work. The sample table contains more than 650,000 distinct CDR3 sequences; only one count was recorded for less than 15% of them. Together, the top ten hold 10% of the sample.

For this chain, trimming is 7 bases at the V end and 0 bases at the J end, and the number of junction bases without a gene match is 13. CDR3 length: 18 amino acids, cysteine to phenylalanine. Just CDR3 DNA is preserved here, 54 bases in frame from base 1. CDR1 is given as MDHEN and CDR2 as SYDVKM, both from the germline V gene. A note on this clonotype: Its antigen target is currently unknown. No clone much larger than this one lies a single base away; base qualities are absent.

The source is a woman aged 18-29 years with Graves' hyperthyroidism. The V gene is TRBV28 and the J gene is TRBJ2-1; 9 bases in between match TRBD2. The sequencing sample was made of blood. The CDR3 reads CASKPTLAGPLSYNEQFF. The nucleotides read TGTGCCAGCAAACCGACGCTAGCGGGACCCCTCTCCTACAATGAGCAGTTCTTC.